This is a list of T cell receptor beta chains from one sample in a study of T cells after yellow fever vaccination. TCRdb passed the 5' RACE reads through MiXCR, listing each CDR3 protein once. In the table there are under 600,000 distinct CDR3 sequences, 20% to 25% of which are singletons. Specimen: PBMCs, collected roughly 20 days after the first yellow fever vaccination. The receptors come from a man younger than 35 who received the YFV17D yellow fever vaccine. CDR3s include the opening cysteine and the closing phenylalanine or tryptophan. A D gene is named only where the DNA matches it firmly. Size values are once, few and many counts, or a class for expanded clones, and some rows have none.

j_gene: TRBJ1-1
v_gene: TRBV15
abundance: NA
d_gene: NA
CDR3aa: CATSRDFGDEAFF
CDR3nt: TGTGCCACCAGCAGAGATTTTGGAGATGAAGCTTTCTTT

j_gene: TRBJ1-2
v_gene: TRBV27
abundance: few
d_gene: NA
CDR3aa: CASSLYGGGYTF
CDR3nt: TGTGCCAGCAGTTTATACGGGGGCGGCTACACCTTC

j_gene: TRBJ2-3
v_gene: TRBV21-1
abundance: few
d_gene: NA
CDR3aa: CASSKLGSGGRLTDTQYF
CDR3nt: TGTGCCAGCAGCAAATTGGGTTCCGGGGGGCGTCTGACAGATACGCAGTATTTT

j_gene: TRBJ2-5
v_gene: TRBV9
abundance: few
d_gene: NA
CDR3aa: CASSVGVNKETQYF
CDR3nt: TGTGCCAGCAGCGTAGGAGTCAATAAAGAGACCCAGTACTTC

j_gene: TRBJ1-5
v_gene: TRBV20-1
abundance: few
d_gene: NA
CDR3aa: CSARDRRQGQQPQHF
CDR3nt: TGCAGTGCTAGAGATCGACGGCAGGGGCAGCAGCCCCAGCATTTT

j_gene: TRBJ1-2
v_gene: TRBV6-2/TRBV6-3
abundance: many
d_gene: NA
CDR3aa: CASSYSGYGYTF
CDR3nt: TGTGCCAGCAGTTACTCCGGCTATGGCTACACCTTC

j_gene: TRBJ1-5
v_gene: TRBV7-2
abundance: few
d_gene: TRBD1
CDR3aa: CASSLASGGTLNQPQHF
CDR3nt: TGTGCCAGCAGCTTAGCCTCAGGGGGTACTCTCAATCAGCCCCAGCATTTT

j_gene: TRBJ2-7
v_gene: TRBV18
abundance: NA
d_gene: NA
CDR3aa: CASSPRGARDEQYF
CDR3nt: TGTGCCAGCTCACCACGCGGAGCTCGAGACGAGCAGTACTTC

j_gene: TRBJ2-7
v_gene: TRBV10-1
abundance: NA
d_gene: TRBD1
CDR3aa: CASSESLWDRESKQYF
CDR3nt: TGCGCCAGCAGTGAGTCTTTATGGGACAGAGAGAGTAAGCAGTACTTC

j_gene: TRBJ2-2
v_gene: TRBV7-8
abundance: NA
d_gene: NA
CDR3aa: CASSLGRRGPAGELFF
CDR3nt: TGTGCCAGCAGCTTAGGAAGGAGGGGGCCAGCCGGGGAGCTGTTTTTT

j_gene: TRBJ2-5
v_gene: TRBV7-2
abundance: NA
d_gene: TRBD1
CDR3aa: CASSLPGQGLLGGTQYF
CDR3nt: TGTGCCAGCAGCCTTCCGGGACAGGGCTTGCTTGGCGGGACCCAGTACTTC

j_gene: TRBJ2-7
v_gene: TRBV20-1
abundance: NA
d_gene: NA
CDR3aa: CSASKAGAREQYF
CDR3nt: TGCAGTGCTAGTAAGGCAGGGGCGAGGGAGCAGTACTTC

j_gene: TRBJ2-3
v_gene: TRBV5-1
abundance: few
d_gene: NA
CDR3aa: CASYPTSTDTQYF
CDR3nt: TGCGCCAGCTATCCTACTAGCACAGATACGCAGTATTTT

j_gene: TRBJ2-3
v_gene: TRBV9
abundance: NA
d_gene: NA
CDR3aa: CASSPEGGSSTDTQYF
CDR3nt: TGTGCCAGCAGCCCAGAAGGAGGGTCTAGCACAGATACGCAGTATTTT

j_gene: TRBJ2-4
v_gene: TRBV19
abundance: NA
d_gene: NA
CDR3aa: CASVREGAKNIQYF
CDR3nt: TGTGCCAGTGTCAGGGAAGGCGCCAAAAACATTCAGTACTTC

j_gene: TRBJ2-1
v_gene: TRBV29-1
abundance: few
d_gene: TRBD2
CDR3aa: CSVGLAGAYNEQFF
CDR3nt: TGCAGCGTTGGACTAGCGGGGGCCTACAATGAGCAGTTCTTC

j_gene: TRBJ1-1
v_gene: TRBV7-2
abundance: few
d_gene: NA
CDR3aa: CASSLARGTLGTEAFF
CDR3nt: TGTGCCAGCAGCTTAGCGCGCGGCACCCTGGGGACTGAAGCTTTCTTT

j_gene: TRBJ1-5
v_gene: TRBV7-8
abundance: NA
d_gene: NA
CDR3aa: CASSPPFIGNSNQPQHF
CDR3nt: TGTGCCAGCAGCCCCCCATTCATTGGGAATAGCAATCAGCCCCAGCATTTT

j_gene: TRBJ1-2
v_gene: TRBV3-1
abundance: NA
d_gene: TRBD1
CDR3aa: CASSQGQGNYYGYTF
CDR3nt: TGTGCCAGCAGCCAAGGACAGGGCAATTACTATGGCTACACCTTC

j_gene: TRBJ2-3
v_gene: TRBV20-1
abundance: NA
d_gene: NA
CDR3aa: CSARTIGNLAGDTQYF
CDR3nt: TGCAGTGCTAGGACAATAGGTAATCTGGCGGGAGATACGCAGTATTTT

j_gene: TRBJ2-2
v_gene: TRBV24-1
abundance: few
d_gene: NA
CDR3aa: CATSEADTTGELFF
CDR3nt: TGTGCCACCAGTGAGGCAGACACAACCGGGGAGCTGTTTTTT

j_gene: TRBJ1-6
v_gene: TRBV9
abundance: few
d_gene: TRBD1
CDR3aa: CASSERGQGVSPLHF
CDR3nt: TGTGCCAGCAGCGAGAGGGGACAGGGTGTGTCACCCCTCCACTTT

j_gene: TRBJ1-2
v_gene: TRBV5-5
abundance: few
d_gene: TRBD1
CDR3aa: CASSLVPGTGYGYTF
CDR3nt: TGTGCCAGCAGCTTAGTTCCCGGGACAGGCTATGGCTACACCTTC

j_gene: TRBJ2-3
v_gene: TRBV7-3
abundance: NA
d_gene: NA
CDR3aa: CASSSRMGNGADTQYF
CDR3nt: TGTGCCAGCAGCTCTAGGATGGGCAATGGGGCAGATACGCAGTATTTT

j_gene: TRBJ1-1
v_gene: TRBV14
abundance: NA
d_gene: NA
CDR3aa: CASSRDLVTEAFF
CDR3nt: TGTGCCAGCAGCCGCGACTTGGTAACTGAAGCTTTCTTT

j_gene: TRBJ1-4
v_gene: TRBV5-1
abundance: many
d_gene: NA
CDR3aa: CASSSRSGTLTNEKLFF
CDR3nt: TGCGCCAGCAGCTCCAGGAGTGGAACATTGACTAATGAAAAACTGTTTTTT

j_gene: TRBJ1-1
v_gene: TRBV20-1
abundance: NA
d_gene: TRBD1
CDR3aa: CSAREDRYAEAFF
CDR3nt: TGCAGTGCTAGAGAGGACAGGTACGCTGAAGCTTTCTTT

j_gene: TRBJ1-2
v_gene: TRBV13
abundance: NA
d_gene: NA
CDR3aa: CASSPRHPARDGYTF
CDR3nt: TGTGCCAGCAGCCCGCGTCACCCGGCGAGGGATGGCTACACCTTC

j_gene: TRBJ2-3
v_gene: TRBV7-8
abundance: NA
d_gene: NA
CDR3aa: CASRRGWAGSSTDTQYF
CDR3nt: TGTGCCAGCAGGAGGGGGTGGGCGGGGAGTAGCACAGATACGCAGTATTTT

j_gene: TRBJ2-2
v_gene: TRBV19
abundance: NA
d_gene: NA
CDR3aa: CASSIWTDTGELFF
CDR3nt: TGTGCCAGTAGTATTTGGACAGACACCGGGGAGCTGTTTTTT

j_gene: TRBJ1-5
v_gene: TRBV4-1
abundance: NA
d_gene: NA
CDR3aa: CASSQPGPGNQPQHF
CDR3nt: TGCGCCAGCAGCCAACCCGGCCCGGGCAATCAGCCCCAGCATTTT

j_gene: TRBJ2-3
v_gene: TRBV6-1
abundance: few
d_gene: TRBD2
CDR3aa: CASSEALGLAGGGNTQYF
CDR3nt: TGTGCCAGCAGTGAAGCGCTGGGACTAGCGGGGGGCGGGAATACGCAGTATTTT

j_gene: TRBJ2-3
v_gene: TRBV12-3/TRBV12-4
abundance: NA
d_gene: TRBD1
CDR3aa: CASSPGQSATPDTQYF
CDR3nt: TGTGCCAGCAGTCCGGGACAGTCTGCGACCCCAGATACGCAGTATTTT

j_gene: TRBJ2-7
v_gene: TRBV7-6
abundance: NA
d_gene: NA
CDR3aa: CASSRTQADYEQYF
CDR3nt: TGTGCCAGCAGCCGCACCCAGGCGGACTACGAGCAGTACTTC

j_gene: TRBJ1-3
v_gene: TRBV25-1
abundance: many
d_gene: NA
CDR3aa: CASTPPGPSGNTIYF
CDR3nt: TGTGCCAGCACCCCCCCAGGTCCCTCTGGAAACACCATATATTTT

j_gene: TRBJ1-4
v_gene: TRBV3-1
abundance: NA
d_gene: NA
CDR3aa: CASSQEGARNEKLFF
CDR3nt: TGTGCCAGCAGCCAAGAGGGGGCAAGGAATGAAAAACTGTTTTTT

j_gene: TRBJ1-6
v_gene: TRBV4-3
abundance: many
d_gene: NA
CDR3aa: CASSRDRAGTNSPLHF
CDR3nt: TGCGCCAGCAGCCGGGACCGGGCAGGGACTAATTCACCCCTCCACTTT

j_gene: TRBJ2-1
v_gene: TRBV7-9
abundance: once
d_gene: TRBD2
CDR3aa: CASPDRASGSSYNEQFF
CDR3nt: TGTGCCAGCCCCGATCGAGCCAGCGGGAGCTCCTACAATGAGCAGTTCTTC

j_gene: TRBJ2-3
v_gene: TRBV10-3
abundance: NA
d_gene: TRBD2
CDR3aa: CAISESVVASGSMGLVADTQYF
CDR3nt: TGTGCCATCAGTGAGTCTGTTGTGGCTAGCGGTTCGATGGGTCTAGTCGCAGATACGCAGTATTTT

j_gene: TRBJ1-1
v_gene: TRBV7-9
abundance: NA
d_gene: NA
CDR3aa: CASSSSRGWTEAFF
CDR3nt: TGTGCCAGCAGCTCTAGTCGGGGATGGACTGAAGCTTTCTTT

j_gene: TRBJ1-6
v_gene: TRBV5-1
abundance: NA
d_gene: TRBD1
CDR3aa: CASSQGAGYNSPLHF
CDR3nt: TGCGCCAGCAGTCAGGGGGCCGGATATAATTCACCCCTCCACTTT

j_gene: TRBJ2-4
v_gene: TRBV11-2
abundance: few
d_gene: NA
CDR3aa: CASSQTGSGSVAKNIQYF
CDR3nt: TGTGCCAGCAGCCAAACGGGGTCCGGAAGCGTAGCCAAAAACATTCAGTACTTC

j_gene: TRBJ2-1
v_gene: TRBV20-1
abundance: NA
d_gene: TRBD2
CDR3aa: CSAGLGSGGLNSYNEQFF
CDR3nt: TGCAGTGCTGGACTTGGTAGCGGGGGGTTAAATTCCTACAATGAGCAGTTCTTC

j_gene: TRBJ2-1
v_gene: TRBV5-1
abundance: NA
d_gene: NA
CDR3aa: CASRGRGLRGEQFF
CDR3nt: TGCGCCAGCAGAGGCCGGGGCCTGCGCGGTGAGCAGTTCTTC

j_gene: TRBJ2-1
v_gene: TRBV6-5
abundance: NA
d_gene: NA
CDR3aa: CASSYSIWGLQYNEQFF
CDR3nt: TGTGCCAGCAGTTACTCGATATGGGGACTCCAGTACAATGAGCAGTTCTTC

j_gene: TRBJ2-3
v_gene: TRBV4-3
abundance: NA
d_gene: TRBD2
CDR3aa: CASSQDLGLAGEDTQYF
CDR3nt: TGCGCCAGCAGCCAAGATCTGGGGCTAGCGGGGGAAGATACGCAGTATTTT

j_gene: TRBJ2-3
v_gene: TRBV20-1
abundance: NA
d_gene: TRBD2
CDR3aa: CSATYLGGGADTQYF
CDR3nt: TGCAGTGCTACCTACCTTGGCGGGGGGGCAGATACGCAGTATTTT

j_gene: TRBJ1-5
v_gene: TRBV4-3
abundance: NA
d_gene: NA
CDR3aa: CASSQEWAGGGQPQHF
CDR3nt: TGCGCCAGCAGCCAAGAATGGGCAGGAGGCGGTCAGCCCCAGCATTTT

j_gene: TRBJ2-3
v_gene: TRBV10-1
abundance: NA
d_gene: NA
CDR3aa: CASSDRTGGADTQYF
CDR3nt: TGCGCCAGCAGTGATCGGACTGGCGGGGCAGATACGCAGTATTTT

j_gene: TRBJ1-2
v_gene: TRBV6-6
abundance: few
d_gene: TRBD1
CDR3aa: CASNLQGFYGYTF
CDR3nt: TGTGCCAGCAATTTACAGGGGTTCTATGGCTACACCTTC

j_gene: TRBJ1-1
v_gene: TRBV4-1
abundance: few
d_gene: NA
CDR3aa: CASSQVGTALTEAFF
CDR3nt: TGCGCCAGCAGCCAAGTTGGGACGGCCCTCACTGAAGCTTTCTTT

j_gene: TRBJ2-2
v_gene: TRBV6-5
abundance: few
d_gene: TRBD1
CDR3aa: CASSYDGQGTNTGELFF
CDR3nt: TGTGCCAGCAGTTATGACGGACAGGGTACGAACACCGGGGAGCTGTTTTTT

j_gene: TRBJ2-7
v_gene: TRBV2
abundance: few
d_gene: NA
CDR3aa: CASSGWTVTYEQYF
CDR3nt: TGTGCCAGCAGTGGATGGACTGTGACCTACGAGCAGTACTTC

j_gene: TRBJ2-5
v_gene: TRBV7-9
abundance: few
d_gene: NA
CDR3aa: CASSTKRVQYF
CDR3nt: TGTGCCAGCAGCACAAAACGGGTACAGTACTTC

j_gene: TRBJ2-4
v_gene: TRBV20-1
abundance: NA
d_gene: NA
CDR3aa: CSGIGSAKNIQYF
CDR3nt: TGCAGTGGCATTGGGTCAGCCAAAAACATTCAGTACTTC

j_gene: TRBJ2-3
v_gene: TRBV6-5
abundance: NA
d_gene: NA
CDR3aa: CASSWSGQGTDTQYF
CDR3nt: TGTGCCAGCAGTTGGTCGGGGCAGGGAACAGATACGCAGTATTTT